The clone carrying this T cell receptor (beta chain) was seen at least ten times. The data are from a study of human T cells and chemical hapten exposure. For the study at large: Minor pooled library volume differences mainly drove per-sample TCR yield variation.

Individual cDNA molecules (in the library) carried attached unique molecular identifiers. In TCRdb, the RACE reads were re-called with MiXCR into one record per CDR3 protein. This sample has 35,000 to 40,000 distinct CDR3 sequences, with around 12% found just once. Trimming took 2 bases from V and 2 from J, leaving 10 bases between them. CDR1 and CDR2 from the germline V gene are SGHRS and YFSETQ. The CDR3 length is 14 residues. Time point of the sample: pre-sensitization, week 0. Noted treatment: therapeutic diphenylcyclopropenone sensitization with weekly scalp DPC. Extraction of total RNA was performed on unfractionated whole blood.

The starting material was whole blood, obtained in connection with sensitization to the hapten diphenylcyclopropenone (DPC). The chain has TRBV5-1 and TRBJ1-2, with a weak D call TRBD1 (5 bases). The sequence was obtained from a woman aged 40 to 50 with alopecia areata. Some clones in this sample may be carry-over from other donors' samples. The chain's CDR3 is CASSLQDPNYGYTF. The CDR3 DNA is TGCGCCAGCAGCTTACAGGACCCCAACTATGGCTACACCTTC. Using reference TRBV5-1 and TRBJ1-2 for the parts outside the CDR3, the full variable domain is KAGVTQTPRYLIKTRGQQVTLSCSPISGHRSVSWYQQTPGQGLQFLFEYFSETQRNKGNFPGRFSGRQFSNSRSEMNVSTLELGDSALYLCASSLQDPNYGYTFGSGTRLTVV.